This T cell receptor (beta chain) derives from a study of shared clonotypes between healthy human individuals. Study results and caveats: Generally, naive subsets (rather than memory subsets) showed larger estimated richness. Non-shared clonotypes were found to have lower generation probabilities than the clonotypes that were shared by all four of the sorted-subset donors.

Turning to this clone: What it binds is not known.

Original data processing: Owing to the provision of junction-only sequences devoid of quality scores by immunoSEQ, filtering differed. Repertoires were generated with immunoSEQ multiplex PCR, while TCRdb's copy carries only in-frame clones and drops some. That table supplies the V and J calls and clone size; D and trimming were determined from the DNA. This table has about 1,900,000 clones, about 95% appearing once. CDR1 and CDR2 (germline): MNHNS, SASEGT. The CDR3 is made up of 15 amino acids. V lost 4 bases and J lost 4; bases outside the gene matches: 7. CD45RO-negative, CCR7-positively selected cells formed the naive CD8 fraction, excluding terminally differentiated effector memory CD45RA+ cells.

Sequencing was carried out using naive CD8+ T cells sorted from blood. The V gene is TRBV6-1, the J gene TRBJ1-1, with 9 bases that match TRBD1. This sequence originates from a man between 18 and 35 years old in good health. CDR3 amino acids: CASSAFGTGSTEAFF. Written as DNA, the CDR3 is TGTGCCAGCAGTGCCTTCGGGACAGGGAGCACTGAAGCTTTCTTT.